This TCR beta chain was identified in a study of CD8 T cells in Susac syndrome. Study-level results: Individuals included in the TCR sequencing and HLA analysis were acknowledged by the study to be relatively few in number.

On this clonotype: Its antigen is unknown.

Reverse transcription of about 0.5 to 1 ug RNA was carried out with random hexamers. TCRdb used MiXCR to reprocess the immunoSEQ multiplex PCR reads, holding one entry per CDR3 protein. The sample contains approximately 130,000 distinct CDR3 sequences, less than 95% of which appear only once. This CDR3 has 13 amino acids. CDR1 is SGHNT, CDR2 YYREEE, per germline (reference sequence). V trimming: 4 bases; J trimming: 2 bases; junction bases outside the gene matches: 3. The V and J genes are TRBV5-4 and TRBJ2-7; 7 bases line up with TRBD1. This TCR was sampled from a human donor in good health. Sequencing was carried out using CD4+ T cells from PBMCs. The CDR3 DNA sequence: TGTGCCAGCAGCGTACAGGGGCCCTACGAGCAGTACTTC. Translated, it gives CASSVQGPYEQYF.